Listed here are 15 T cell receptor beta chains from one sample, sequenced in a study of molecular identifiers for immune sequencing clone quantification. TCRdb recomputed calls from the PCR reads with MiXCR, one row per CDR3 protein. The table lists 85,000 to 100,000 distinct CDR3 sequences, 20% to 25% of them singletons, with approximately 0.94% in the top ten. The source material was naive CD8+ T cells from blood, with Jurkat cell RNA spiked in. Stated subset: FACS-sorted CD8+CD4-CCR7+CD45RA+ naive T cells. These receptors originate from a human donor in good health. Some libraries in this study had Jurkat cell RNA spiked in.

As regards this clonotype: This could be a read error, since a much larger clone is one nucleotide away. V and J are TRBV7-6 and TRBJ2-7, with 9 bases fitting TRBD2. CDR3 size: 16 residues. In germline, CDR1 is SGHVS, CDR2 FNYEAQ. J was trimmed by 1 base and V by 5 bases; bases with no gene match: 9. In nucleotides, the CDR3 is TGTGCCAGCAGCATATCTCGTAGCGGGGGTTCCTACGAGCAGTACTTC. It specifies CASSISRSGGSYEQYF.

The chain is built from TRBV29-1 and TRBJ1-1, with D perhaps TRBD1 (6 bases). Germline-derived CDR1 and CDR2 are SQVTM and ANQGSEA. This CDR3 region has 13 residues. Deletions cut 3 bases from V and 10 bases from J, with 18 bases between. Here the CDR3 reads CSVEAGATTTAFF. The CDR3 nucleotides are TGCAGCGTTGAGGCAGGGGCGACCACTACAGCTTTCTTT.

This clonotype was seen ten or more times. The V call is TRBV5-8, the J call TRBJ2-6, with D possibly being TRBD1 (6 bases). V was pared by 0 bases and J by 2 bases, with 6 bases between. From germline, CDR1 is SGHTS and CDR2 YDEGEE. The CDR3 consists of 15 residues. The CDR3 DNA sequence: TGTGCCAGCAGCTTGGAGGGGGCTGGGGCCAACGTCCTGACTTTC. This codes for CASSLEGAGANVLTF.

This clonotype was seen repeatedly, ten times or more. The CDR3 protein is CASSLSGQGTNYEQYF. The CDR3 DNA follows: TGTGCCAGCAGTTTAAGCGGCCAGGGGACCAACTACGAGCAGTACTTC. The rearrangement links TRBV12-3 or TRBV12-4 to TRBJ2-7; tentative D call: TRBD1 (6 bases). The CDR3 has 16 residues. Trimming stripped 2 bases from V and 3 bases from J, with 17 bases between.

Concerning this clonotype itself: A much bigger clone sits one base away, suggesting this may be a read error. This chain joins TRBV30 and TRBJ1-5; possible D gene TRBD1, 5 bases. This CDR3 spans 13 amino acids. V dropped 2 bases and J dropped 7 bases, with 12 bases sitting between them. Germline CDR1 GTSNPN, CDR2 SVGIG (reference sequence). The CDR3 loop reads CAWSPGAEQPQHF. The CDR3 DNA reads as TGTGCCTGGAGTCCCGGGGCGGAGCAGCCCCAGCATTTT.

Details on this clonotype: A much larger clone differs from this one at a single base, so this may be a read error. The chain has TRBV15 and TRBJ2-1, with 8 positions matching TRBD2. The V gene end was trimmed by 5 bases and the J gene end by 7 bases; junction bases not matched to a gene: 7. CDR3 size: 14 residues. Germline V gene sequence: CDR1 LNHNV, CDR2 YYDKDF (reference sequence). The CDR3 loop is CATSSRTSWNEQFF. CDR3 sequence (DNA): TGTGCCACCAGCTCCAGGACTAGCTGGAATGAGCAGTTCTTC.

This clonotype was detected ten times or more. In DNA form, the CDR3 reads TGTGCCAGCAGCTCTTCCTCTAACCCCGGAGTCACCGGGGAGCTGTTTTTT. This codes for CASSSSSNPGVTGELFF. The gene calls are TRBV7-9 and TRBJ2-2; D remains ambiguous. The length of the CDR3 is 17 residues. Trimming removed 4 bases at V and 4 bases at J, with 19 bases between. Germline V gene data show CDR1 as SEHNR and CDR2 as FQNEAQ (reference sequence).

About this clonotype: A much larger clone differs from this one at a single base, so this may be a read error. CDR3: CASSLITSAGELSF. CDR3 DNA sequence: TGTGCCAGCAGCTTGATTACTAGCGCCGGGGAGCTGTCTTTT. The chain has TRBV7-9 and TRBJ2-2; 7 nucleotides line up with TRBD2. The CDR3 covers 14 residues. CDR1 SEHNR and CDR2 FQNEAQ come from the germline V gene (reference sequence).

This clonotype showed up many times. The genes are TRBV7-9 and TRBJ2-1, with TRBD2 matching 7 bases. CDR1 and CDR2 from the germline V gene are SEHNR and FQNEAQ (reference sequence). Trimming took 2 bases from V and 8 from J; bases not matched to a gene: 12. The CDR3 runs to 16 residues. The CDR3 sequence is CASSLSFVRLADEQFF. The CDR3, as DNA: TGTGCCAGCAGCTTAAGTTTCGTTCGGCTAGCGGATGAGCAGTTCTTC.

This sequence joins TRBV11-2 and TRBJ2-3, with TRBD2 matching 7 bases. Trimming took 1 base from V and 5 from J; bases not matched to a gene: 6. The CDR3 is 15 amino acids. Looked up from germline, CDR1 is SGHAT and CDR2 is FQNNGV. The CDR3 protein is CASSLGDYAQDTQYF. The DNA of the CDR3 is TGTGCCAGCAGCTTAGGGGACTACGCACAAGATACGCAGTATTTT.

In regard to this clonotype: This clone may be a read error of a much larger clone one base away. The chain has TRBV4-2 and TRBJ1-1; possibly TRBD1 for D (6 bases). There are 17 residues in the CDR3. Trimming stripped 0 bases from V and 5 bases from J, with 19 bases between. The germline gives CDR1 LGHNA, CDR2 YNFKEQ. The CDR3 sequence: CASSQDQWTRRGTEAFF. The CDR3 DNA reads TGTGCCAGCAGCCAAGATCAGTGGACAAGGAGGGGGACTGAAGCTTTCTTT.

This clonotype was detected only a few times. The chain is built from TRBV5-5 and TRBJ2-7; D might be TRBD1 or TRBD2, each matching 5 bases. In germline, CDR1 is SGHKS, CDR2 YYEKEE (reference sequence). V lost 4 bases and J 2 bases, leaving 16 bases between the germline ends. This CDR3 contains 15 residues. CDR3 protein: CASSPPRDVTYEQYF. In DNA, the CDR3 is TGTGCCAGCAGCCCCCCCCGGGACGTAACCTACGAGCAGTACTTC.

This clonotype was counted at least ten times. V is TRBV6-5 and J is TRBJ2-2, with 8 bases aligning to TRBD2. J lost 16 bases, V lost 2 bases, and 15 bases had no gene match. The CDR3 has 15 residues. Germline CDR1 is MNHEY and CDR2 is SVGAGI. CDR3 in DNA: TGTGCCAGCAGTTACGCTCTAGCGGGCACAGAGGGTACGTTTTTT. This gives the protein CASSYALAGTEGTFF.

Comments on this clonotype: Just one base apart from a much larger clone, this may be a read error. This chain links TRBV11-2 with TRBJ2-1; TRBD1 matches 7 bases. CDR1 and CDR2 from the germline V gene are SGHAT and FQNNGV. The CDR3 consists of 14 residues. CDR3 in amino acids: CASSTTGQLNAQFF. For the CDR3, the DNA is TGTGCCAGCAGCACTACGGGACAGCTAAATGCGCAGTTCTTC.

The V gene is TRBV7-3, the J gene TRBJ2-1; D may match TRBD1 or TRBD2 (5 bases each). The CDR3 has 16 amino acids. Deletions cut 0 bases from V and 8 bases from J, with 17 bases between. Germline CDR1 SGHTA, CDR2 FQGTGA. The CDR3 here is CASSLTDSGLVDEQFF. The CDR3 DNA sequence: TGTGCCAGCAGCTTAACAGATTCGGGGCTAGTCGATGAGCAGTTCTTC.